This T cell receptor beta chain appears in the sequencing data of a study of blood T cell repertoires in COVID-19. Study background: Collection of acute and convalescent COVID-19 samples took place in the United States, Italy and Spain.

Assay: immunoSEQ multiplex PCR; the TCRdb copy retains only in-frame clones and omits some. Among 140,000 to 150,000 clones listed, roughly 90% were seen once. The sample comprised PBMCs or T cells enriched from blood (not recorded which). This clonotype was sampled from a woman under 40 with acute COVID-19.

CDR3 coding DNA: TGTGCCATCAGTGAGGGCTTGGAGACCCAGTACTTC. Amino acids: CAISEGLETQYF. The rearrangement links TRBV10-3 to TRBJ2-5; the D is unclear. Germline CDR1 reads ENHRY; CDR2 reads SYGVKD. With 2 bases removed from V and 5 bases from J, the gap between germline ends came to 6 bases. This CDR3 is 12 amino acids long.